The 8 T cell receptor beta chains listed next were all sequenced from one sample in a study of vaccination and CD4 T cells after COVID-19. These receptors have no known antigen. The study sequenced cultured CD4+ T cell DNA using the Oncomine TCR Beta short-read assay. In TCRdb, the PCR reads were re-called with MiXCR into one record per CDR3 protein. Of 26,000 or so distinct CDR3 sequences listed, about 40% are singletons. Treatment specified: roughly 11-day PBMC culture with coronavirus spike peptide pools or control peptides (ViraFEST assay). Material: CD4+ T cells from blood, cultured in vitro. The receptors originated from a human donor who had recovered from COVID-19.

The J gene is TRBJ1-6, the V gene TRBV2, with 7 bases identical to TRBD1. The V gene's germline CDR1 is SNHLY and CDR2 FYNNEI. With 4 bases clipped from V and 5 bases from J, the junction kept 8 bases outside the gene matches. CDR3 length: 16 residues. In DNA form, the CDR3 reads TGTGCCAGCAGTGGGGCAGGGGGAACCCATAATTCACCCCTCCACTTT. Its translation: CASSGAGGTHNSPLHF.

The rearrangement joins TRBV7-7 to TRBJ2-1; D remains unclear. The CDR3 length is 13 residues. V was trimmed by 1 base and J by 8 bases, leaving 9 bases between them. CDR1 SSHAT and CDR2 FNYEAQ come from the germline V gene (reference sequence). The chain's CDR3 is CASSLELVHEQFF. CDR3 DNA sequence: TGTGCCAGCAGCTTAGAGTTAGTCCATGAGCAGTTCTTC.

The rearrangement links TRBV7-9 to TRBJ2-2; tentatively, D is TRBD1 or TRBD2 (5 bases each). CDR3 length equals 14 residues. Germline V lookup: CDR1 SEHNR, CDR2 FQNEAQ (reference sequence). The germline V and J ends were trimmed by 11 bases and 3 bases, with 16 bases remaining between them. The CDR3 DNA follows: TGTGCCCCGACGGCAGGGAGCTACACCGGGGAGCTGTTTTTT. Protein product: CAPTAGSYTGELFF.

The rearrangement uses TRBV27 and TRBJ1-2; TRBD1 might be the D (6 bases). CDR1 and CDR2 from the germline V gene are MNHEY and SMNVEV (reference sequence). Trimming removed 10 bases from V and 3 bases from J, with 21 bases in between. The CDR3 extends over 15 amino acids. The CDR3 sequence is CANGSTGDRYYGYTF. In DNA, the CDR3 is TGTGCCAACGGATCGACAGGAGATCGCTACTATGGCTACACCTTC.

This chain uses TRBV6-1 with TRBJ1-1; D unclear. The V end was cut by 5 bases, the J end by 0 bases, with 10 bases between. There are 14 residues in the CDR3. The germline V gene has CDR1 MNHNS and CDR2 SASEGT. CDR3 in amino acids: CASSKSLMNTEAFF. The CDR3 region has the DNA TGTGCCAGCAGTAAGAGCCTAATGAACACTGAAGCTTTCTTT.

The V and J genes are TRBV7-3 and TRBJ2-5; TRBD1 matches at 9 bases. Germline V gene lookup returns CDR1 SGHTA and CDR2 FQGTGA. This CDR3 comprises 13 residues. Trimming took 4 bases from V and 4 from J; bases not matched to a gene: 1. The CDR3 sequence is CASSWGQGETQYF. The CDR3 coding sequence is TGTGCCAGCAGCTGGGGACAGGGAGAGACCCAGTACTTC.

V is TRBV6-4 and J is TRBJ2-1; D gene uncertain. The germline CDR1 and CDR2 sequences are MRHNA and SNTAGT. The ends were cut back, 4 bases at V and 0 bases at J, with 13 bases in the middle. CDR3 length equals 16 residues. The CDR3 sequence: CASSGVHVSSYNEQFF. The CDR3 region has the DNA TGTGCCAGCAGTGGCGTGCATGTTAGCTCCTACAATGAGCAGTTCTTC.

The genes are TRBV15 and TRBJ2-3, with 10 bases aligning to TRBD2. The trim removed 1 base at V and 3 bases at J, leaving 1 base unmatched. CDR1 and CDR2 from the germline V gene are LNHNV and YYDKDF (reference sequence). The CDR3 extends over 15 amino acids. The CDR3 sequence is CATSRGAGGTDTQYF. The CDR3 nucleotides read TGTGCCACCAGCAGAGGAGCGGGGGGGACAGATACGCAGTATTTT.